The sequence of this T cell receptor beta chain was determined in a study of radiotherapy plus CTLA-4 blockade in lung cancer. The data were produced by immunoSEQ multiplex PCR, yet TCRdb's version contains in-frame clones alone and is incomplete. The sample yields around 120,000 clones, approximately 84% seen once. The germline gives CDR1 SQVTM, CDR2 ANQGSEA. The CDR3 length is 15 residues. With V trimmed by 1 base and J by 1 base, 5 bases remained unmatched. The chain combines TRBV29-1 with TRBJ2-7; TRBD1 agrees at 9 bases. The clonotype originates from a human donor with non-small cell lung cancer who had a partial response to radiotherapy plus ipilimumab. Source: peripheral blood, taken from a patient treated with radiotherapy plus ipilimumab. CDR3 protein: CSVEATGGASYEQYF. The CDR3 DNA reads TGCAGCGTTGAAGCCACAGGGGGCGCTTCCTACGAGCAGTACTTC.